The 32 T cell receptor beta chains listed next were all sequenced from one sample in a study of blood T cell repertoires in COVID-19. Clones were read by immunoSEQ multiplex PCR, and TCRdb kept only the in-frame ones, dropping some. The table lists 230,000 or so clones, just over 85% of them singletons. Sequencing was performed on PBMCs or T cells enriched from blood (not recorded which). These receptors were obtained from a woman between 45 and 60 years old with acute COVID-19.

The rearrangement links TRBV15 to TRBJ2-3; D might be TRBD1 (6 bases). The CDR3 contains 17 residues. Germline-derived CDR1 and CDR2 are LNHNV and YYDKDF (reference sequence). The V and J ends lost 3 bases and 0 bases respectively, with 16 bases between them. CDR3 in amino acids: CATSSPPWDTSTDTQYF. The CDR3 bases are TGTGCCACCAGCAGCCCCCCTTGGGACACTAGCACAGATACGCAGTATTTT. The whole variable domain, filled in from reference TRBV15 and TRBJ2-3, reads DAMVIQNPRYQVTQFGKPVTLSCSQTLNHNVMYWYQQKSSQAPKLLFHYYDKDFNNEADTPDNFQSRRPNTSFCFLDIRSPGLGDTAMYLCATSSPPWDTSTDTQYFGPGTRLTVL.

The chain combines TRBV2 with TRBJ2-7; no definite D call. The CDR3 has 13 amino acids. The germline CDR1 and CDR2 sequences are SNHLY and FYNNEI. V was pared by 5 bases and J by 0 bases, with 8 bases between. CDR3 bases: TGTGCCAGCAGTCGACTGATCTCCTACGAGCAGTACTTC. Amino acid sequence: CASSRLISYEQYF.

The chain uses TRBV11-3 and TRBJ2-3; 14 bases match TRBD2. The germline CDR1 and CDR2 sequences are SGHNT and YENEEA. The CDR3 covers 17 residues. Trimming cost V 0 bases and J 5 bases; bases outside gene matches: 4. The CDR3 nucleotides are TGTGCCAGCAGCTTAGATTTTGGACTAGCGGGAGGAGATACGCAGTATTTT. Translating gives CASSLDFGLAGGDTQYF.

The chain joins TRBV29-1 to TRBJ2-4; 8 bases are shared with TRBD2. From germline, CDR1 is SQVTM and CDR2 ANQGSEA. The CDR3 sequence is 12 residues long. Trimming removed 7 bases from V and 8 bases from J; junction bases left unmatched: 7. CDR3 residues: CSAAGGMDIQYF. CDR3 nucleotide sequence: TGCAGCGCCGCGGGGGGCATGGACATTCAGTACTTC. The variable domain in full, with the rest retrieved from reference TRBV29-1 and TRBJ2-4, is SAVISQKPSRDICQRGTSLTIQCQVDSQVTMMFWYRQQPGQSLTLIATANQGSEATYESGFVIDKFPISRPNLTFSTLTVSNMSPEDSSIYLCSAAGGMDIQYFGAGTRLSVL.

This chain uses TRBV6-5 with TRBJ1-5; no definite D call. Between the trimmed V and J ends, which lost 7 bases and 0 bases, there was a span of 13 bases. This CDR3 spans 15 amino acids. The germline V gene has CDR1 MNHEY and CDR2 SVGAGI. CDR3 in amino acids: CASTEVIYSNQPQHF. Written as DNA, the CDR3 is TGTGCCAGCACGGAGGTAATCTATAGCAATCAGCCCCAGCATTTT.

The chain recombines TRBV9 with TRBJ1-5; D remains unclear. The CDR3 covers 15 residues. Between the trimmed V and J ends, which lost 4 bases and 7 bases, there was a span of 18 bases. Germline loops: CDR1 SGDLS, CDR2 YYNGEE. The CDR3 region is CASSHRMGREQPQHF. CDR3 in DNA: TGTGCCAGCAGCCACCGGATGGGTAGGGAGCAGCCCCAGCATTTT.

The chain couples TRBV21-1 to TRBJ1-3; whether TRBD1, the table's D call, matches the DNA was not checked. TRBV21-1 is noted as a pseudogene. The CDR3 contains 18 residues. The CDR3 reads CASSSKGAGPSLGNTIYF. The CDR3 DNA is TGTGCCAGCAGCTCGAAGGGGGCAGGCCCTTCCCTCGGAAACACCATATATTTT.

This chain joins TRBV7-2 and TRBJ2-5; 12 nucleotides agree with TRBD1. The CDR3 extends over 14 amino acids. Trimming at V came to 5 bases and at J to 7 bases, leaving 5 bases not matched to a gene. Germline loops: CDR1 SGHTA, CDR2 FQGNSA. Written as DNA, the CDR3 is TGTGCCAGCAGCCGGGACAGGGGGCTTGTGACCCAGTACTTC. It is translated as CASSRDRGLVTQYF. The full variable domain, completed using reference TRBV7-2 and TRBJ2-5, is GAGVSQSPSNKVTEKGKDVELRCDPISGHTALYWYRQSLGQGLEFLIYFQGNSAPDKSGLPSDRFSAERTGGSVSTLTIQRTQQEDSAVYLCASSRDRGLVTQYFGPGTRLLVL.

J is TRBJ1-3 and V is TRBV10-3; 7 bases are a match to TRBD1. This CDR3 is built from 15 residues. Trimming removed 5 bases from V and 0 bases from J; junction bases left unmatched: 4. In germline, CDR1 is ENHRY, CDR2 SYGVKD. In DNA, the CDR3 is TGTGCCATCAGTCCGGGACAGAGCTCTGGAAACACCATATATTTT. Protein sequence: CAISPGQSSGNTIYF.

This clone has a handful of counts. The chain combines TRBV4-2 with TRBJ1-6; D unresolved. The ends were cut back, 3 bases at V and 10 bases at J, with 10 bases in the middle. The CDR3 runs to 13 residues. Germline loops: CDR1 LGHNA, CDR2 YNFKEQ. The CDR3 loop reads CASSQLGESPLHF. CDR3 coding DNA: TGTGCCAGCAGCCAGCTGGGAGAGTCACCCCTCCACTTT.

The gene calls are TRBV25-1 and TRBJ2-2, with D possibly TRBD1 on 6 matching bases. V was clipped by 3 bases and J by 0 bases, with 8 bases between them. Per the germline V gene, CDR1 is MGHDK and CDR2 is SYGVNS. This CDR3 comprises 15 residues. This CDR3 is CASSERTANTGELFF. For the CDR3, the DNA is TGTGCCAGCAGTGAGAGGACAGCGAACACCGGGGAGCTGTTTTTT. The whole variable domain, filled in from reference TRBV25-1 and TRBJ2-2, reads EADIYQTPRYLVIGTGKKITLECSQTMGHDKMYWYQQDPGMELHLIHYSYGVNSTEKGDLSSESTVSRIRTEHFPLTLESARPSHTSQYLCASSERTANTGELFFGEGSRLTVL.

The chain uses TRBV28 and TRBJ2-1, with 8 positions matching TRBD1. The CDR3 totals 14 residues. With 6 bases clipped from V and 2 bases from J, the junction kept 3 bases outside the gene matches. Germline-derived CDR1 and CDR2 are MDHEN and SYDVKM. The chain's CDR3 is CASRRTGPYNEQFF. In DNA, the CDR3 is TGTGCCAGCAGGCGGACAGGGCCCTACAATGAGCAGTTCTTC.

This chain connects TRBV5-1 to TRBJ1-2, with a weak D call TRBD1 (6 bases). The CDR3 sequence is 13 residues long. The V gene's germline CDR1 is SGHRS and CDR2 YFSETQ. Trimming stripped 4 bases from V and 8 bases from J, with 15 bases between. The chain's CDR3 is CASSAGDPSGYTF. CDR3 DNA: TGCGCCAGCAGCGCAGGGGACCCGTCAGGCTACACCTTC.

V gene TRBV6-5 combines with J gene TRBJ2-7; 11 bases map to TRBD2. Looked up from germline, CDR1 is MNHEY and CDR2 is SVGAGI. Trimming removed 6 bases from V and 3 bases from J; junction bases left unmatched: 4. This CDR3 is 14 amino acids long. CDR3 nucleotide sequence: TGTGCCAGCAGCAGACTAGCGGGAAGCTACGAGCAGTACTTC. This encodes CASSRLAGSYEQYF.

V and J are TRBV7-9 and TRBJ2-1, with a weak D call TRBD1 (6 bases). Per the germline V gene, CDR1 is SEHNR and CDR2 is FQNEAQ (reference sequence). The CDR3 loop spans 14 amino acids. Trimming left V 4 bases short and J 4 bases short, with 11 bases between. CDR3 sequence reads: CASSYTTGYNEQFF. DNA for the CDR3: TGTGCCAGCAGCTACACGACAGGTTACAATGAGCAGTTCTTC.

The CDR3 nucleotides are TGTGCCTGGAGGGACTCATGGACTAGCACAGATACGCAGTATTTT. Translation: CAWRDSWTSTDTQYF. This chain joins TRBV30 and TRBJ2-3, with a weak D call TRBD2 (5 bases). This CDR3 contains 15 residues. V shed 3 bases and J shed 0 bases, with 13 bases lying between them. Per germline, CDR1 GTSNPN and CDR2 SVGIG (reference sequence). Complete variable domain (other parts from reference TRBV30 and TRBJ2-3): SQTIHQWPATLVQPVGSPLSLECTVEGTSNPNLYWYRQAAGRGLQLLFYSVGIGQISSEVPQNLSASRPQDRQFILSSKKLLLSDSGFYLCAWRDSWTSTDTQYFGPGTRLTVL.

J is TRBJ1-2 and V is TRBV9; maybe TRBD1 (6 bases). The CDR3 totals 13 residues. Germline V lookup: CDR1 SGDLS, CDR2 YYNGEE. Trimming left V 5 bases short and J 5 bases short, with 13 bases between. CDR3 coding DNA: TGTGCCAGCAGTAATAACAGGGAGTATGGCTACACCTTC. Protein: CASSNNREYGYTF. The full variable domain, completed using reference TRBV9 and TRBJ1-2, is DSGVTQTPKHLITATGQRVTLRCSPRSGDLSVYWYQQSLDQGLQFLIQYYNGEERAKGNILERFSAQQFPDLHSELNLSSLELGDSALYFCASSNNREYGYTFGSGTRLTVV.

Comments on this clone: Other DNA sequences of this sample code for an identical CDR3. The V call is TRBV29-1, the J call TRBJ1-2; no definite D call. Germline CDR1 and CDR2: SQVTM and ANQGSEA. The CDR3 loop spans 10 amino acids. V was cut by 4 bases and J by 3 bases, with 3 bases left in between. The CDR3 DNA reads TGCAGCGTTGCAGACTATGGCTACACCTTC. It encodes CSVADYGYTF.

The chain couples TRBV19 to TRBJ2-2, with D uncertain. There are 14 residues in the CDR3. Germline V CDR1 and CDR2: LNHDA, SQIVND (reference sequence). V lost 3 bases, J lost 2 bases, and 7 bases lay in between. The CDR3 bases are TGTGCCAGTAGTATGGGCACCAACACCGGGGAGCTGTTTTTT. Protein: CASSMGTNTGELFF.

The gene calls are TRBV20-1 and TRBJ2-1; 7 nucleotides agree with TRBD2. J lost 4 bases, V lost 3 bases, and 9 bases had no gene match. This CDR3 region has 15 residues. Per the germline V gene, CDR1 is DFQATT and CDR2 is SNEGSKA (reference sequence). CDR3 in amino acids: CSASLPGGLYNEQFF. The CDR3 nucleotides are TGCAGTGCTAGTCTCCCGGGAGGCCTTTACAATGAGCAGTTCTTC.

This sequence joins TRBV28 and TRBJ1-6; D is ambiguous. Germline V gives CDR1 MDHEN, CDR2 SYDVKM. V lost 6 bases and J lost 9, with 9 bases in between. This CDR3 spans 12 amino acids. CDR3: CASRLLGSPLHF. CDR3 nucleotide sequence: TGTGCCAGCAGATTACTAGGTTCACCCCTCCACTTT.

The chain is built from TRBV28 and TRBJ2-7; 8 nucleotides agree with TRBD1. V was pared by 5 bases and J by 1 base, with 22 bases of the junction left unmatched. The germline V gene encodes CDR1 MDHEN and CDR2 SYDVKM. This CDR3 comprises 20 residues. The CDR3 is CASSHLTGTGLFAFSYEQYF. DNA for the CDR3: TGTGCCAGCAGTCATCTAACCGGGACAGGTTTATTTGCCTTTTCCTACGAGCAGTACTTC.

The gene calls are TRBV18 and TRBJ1-5, with 9 positions matching TRBD1. V trimming: 4 bases; J trimming: 5 bases; junction bases outside the gene matches: 6. Per the germline V gene, CDR1 is KGHSH and CDR2 is LQKENI. The CDR3 has 15 residues. CDR3 nucleotides: TGTGCCAGCTCACAGGGACAGGGAGGTGATCAGCCCCAGCATTTT. Protein sequence: CASSQGQGGDQPQHF. The complete variable domain, with remaining parts taken from reference TRBV18 and TRBJ1-5, reads NAGVMQNPRHLVRRRGQEARLRCSPMKGHSHVYWYRQLPEEGLKFMVYLQKENIIDESGMPKERFSAEFPKEGPSILRIQQVVRGDSAAYFCASSQGQGGDQPQHFGDGTRLSIL.

The J gene is TRBJ2-3, the V gene TRBV7-9; 15 positions match TRBD2. This CDR3 region has 16 residues. Per germline, CDR1 SEHNR and CDR2 FQNEAQ (reference sequence). V was clipped by 3 bases and J by 4 bases; unmatched bases: 2. CDR3 amino acids: CASSFGLAGGADTQYF. CDR3 nucleotides: TGTGCCAGCAGCTTTGGACTAGCGGGAGGGGCAGATACGCAGTATTTT.

The chain joins TRBV9 to TRBJ1-4; D not resolved. The germline V gene encodes CDR1 SGDLS and CDR2 YYNGEE. CDR3 length: 15 residues. V dropped 4 bases and J dropped 5 bases, with 15 bases sitting between them. The CDR3 DNA follows: TGTGCCAGCAGCCCGGTCGGGCAGCGGAATGAAAAACTGTTTTTT. Translation gives CASSPVGQRNEKLFF.

In DNA form, the CDR3 reads TGTGCCAGCAGCCCAGCCGGGACTCTCTACGAGCAGTACTTC. Translated, it gives CASSPAGTLYEQYF. The V gene is TRBV9, the J gene TRBJ2-7; TRBD2 might be the D (6 bases). The germline V and J ends were trimmed by 4 bases and 3 bases, with 14 bases remaining between them. The CDR3 covers 14 residues. Germline CDR1 SGDLS, CDR2 YYNGEE. Supplemented by reference TRBV9 and TRBJ2-7, the full variable domain reads DSGVTQTPKHLITATGQRVTLRCSPRSGDLSVYWYQQSLDQGLQFLIQYYNGEERAKGNILERFSAQQFPDLHSELNLSSLELGDSALYFCASSPAGTLYEQYFGPGTRLTVT.

This rearrangement joins TRBV7-9 to TRBJ1-3, with 10 positions matching TRBD1. Germline trimming cut 6 bases from V and 2 bases from J; bases unmatched to any gene: 10. The CDR3 covers 17 residues. CDR1 and CDR2 from the germline V gene are SEHNR and FQNEAQ (reference sequence). In DNA form, the CDR3 reads TGTGCCAGCAGGCCTGCGTGGGACAGGGGTGCTGGAAACACCATATATTTT. The encoded protein is CASRPAWDRGAGNTIYF. The full variable domain, completed using reference TRBV7-9 and TRBJ1-3, is DTGVSQNPRHKITKRGQNVTFRCDPISEHNRLYWYRQTLGQGPEFLTYFQNEAQLEKSRLLSDRFSAERPKGSFSTLEIQRTEQGDSAMYLCASRPAWDRGAGNTIYFGEGSWLTVV.

The V gene is TRBV4-1, the J gene TRBJ2-1; 9 positions agree with TRBD2. CDR1 is MGHRA, CDR2 YSYEKL, per germline. CDR3 length equals 16 residues. The ends lost 1 base at V and 4 bases at J; junction bases unmatched: 5. The CDR3 spells CASSQGVAGVYNEQFF. Written as DNA, the CDR3 is TGCGCCAGCAGCCAAGGAGTAGCGGGGGTGTACAATGAGCAGTTCTTC.

The chain employs TRBV12-3 or TRBV12-4 and TRBJ1-2, with D perhaps matching TRBD1 (6 bases). This CDR3 region has 13 residues. The V end lost 8 bases, the J end lost 4 bases, and 14 bases lay between the germline ends. As DNA, the CDR3 is TGTGCCAGCTCCCCACAGGGCTCCTATGGCTACACCTTC. Translating gives CASSPQGSYGYTF.

The chain employs TRBV27 and TRBJ2-3; 7 bases are a match to TRBD2. Germline CDR1 is MNHEY and CDR2 is SMNVEV (reference sequence). V shed 5 bases and J 3 bases; nucleotides not matched to a gene: 14. This CDR3 region has 17 residues. The CDR3 DNA is TGTGCCAGCAGTCCTTTTCGAAGCGGGACGGAGACAGATACGCAGTATTTT. Its translation is CASSPFRSGTETDTQYF.

The rearrangement links TRBV5-5 to TRBJ2-3, with 12 bases that match TRBD2. J was trimmed by 5 bases and V by 4 bases; bases with no gene match: 17. The CDR3 totals 19 residues. CDR1 and CDR2 (germline): SGHKS, YYEKEE (reference sequence). The CDR3 sequence is CASSQGLAGSGRLVDTQYF. The CDR3 region has the DNA TGTGCCAGCAGCCAGGGACTAGCGGGTAGCGGGAGACTGGTAGATACGCAGTATTTT.

The V and J genes are TRBV5-4 and TRBJ1-3; D ambiguous. The CDR3 sequence is 14 residues long. Germline values: CDR1 SGHNT, CDR2 YYREEE (reference sequence). Trimming shortened V by 2 bases and J by 4 bases, and 10 bases separated the two germline ends. The CDR3 coding sequence is TGTGCCAGCAGCTTCCCCGGGGAAGGAAACACCATATATTTT. Residues: CASSFPGEGNTIYF.